The 17 T cell receptor beta chains below all came from one sample that was sequenced in a study of shared clonotypes between healthy human individuals. Here immunoSEQ multiplex PCR was the method, and the copy in TCRdb shows in-frame clones only, minus some. This sample has fewer than 1.6 million clones, with about 98.5% found just once. Input material: naive CD4+ T cells sorted from blood. The sample's subset: CD45RA+ positively selected. The receptor source for this set is a young man in good health.

The V gene is TRBV9, the J gene TRBJ2-7; maybe TRBD2 (6 bases). Trimming took off 0 bases at V and 6 bases at J, with 10 bases between the two ends. Germline V lookup: CDR1 SGDLS, CDR2 YYNGEE. The CDR3 sequence is 13 residues long. The CDR3 nucleotides read TGTGCCAGCAGCGTAGCTTTGGGGGGCGAGCAGTACTTC. This encodes CASSVALGGEQYF.

The chain recombines TRBV9 with TRBJ2-7, with unresolved D. The CDR3 has 15 amino acids. V was cut by 0 bases and J by 2 bases, with 12 bases left in between. Germline CDR1 SGDLS, CDR2 YYNGEE. This CDR3 is CASSVGTNGPYEQYF. The CDR3 bases are TGTGCCAGCAGCGTAGGGACCAATGGCCCCTACGAGCAGTACTTC.

This chain connects TRBV5-1 to TRBJ2-6; D gene uncertain. V was shortened by 6 bases and J by 0 bases, with 10 bases between the two germline ends. CDR3 length: 15 residues. Per germline, CDR1 SGHRS and CDR2 YFSETQ. The CDR3 is CASTPSGSGANVLTF. CDR3 in DNA: TGCGCCAGCACCCCCTCCGGCTCTGGGGCCAACGTCCTGACTTTC.

This clone showed up just once. The same CDR3 is also encoded by other DNA sequences in this sample. The rearrangement uses TRBV6-5 and TRBJ2-7; 13 bases are a match to TRBD2. Losses at the gene ends were 6 bases for V and 3 bases for J; bases not matched to a gene: 5. CDR1 MNHEY and CDR2 SVGAGI come from the germline V gene. CDR3 length: 15 residues. The DNA for the CDR3 is TGTGCCAGCAGCCCGGGACTAGCGGGGCTCTACGAGCAGTACTTC. It codes for CASSPGLAGLYEQYF.

The chain recombines TRBV6-6 with TRBJ2-1; 10 bases agree with TRBD2. This CDR3 has 15 residues. The germline gives CDR1 MNHNY, CDR2 SVGAGI (reference sequence). V lost 2 bases to trimming and J lost 8 bases; unmatched junction nucleotides: 6. DNA of the CDR3: TGTGCCAGCAGTTACAGACTAGCGGGCAACGATGAGCAGTTCTTC. This encodes CASSYRLAGNDEQFF.

The chain has TRBV6-5 and TRBJ2-7; no firm D call. Trimming stripped 2 bases from V and 0 bases from J, with 5 bases between. This CDR3 contains 13 residues. CDR1 MNHEY and CDR2 SVGAGI come from the germline V gene. The CDR3 sequence is CASSYDNSYEQYF. The CDR3 DNA is TGTGCCAGCAGTTACGACAACTCCTACGAGCAGTACTTC.

V gene TRBV27 combines with J gene TRBJ1-5, with D possibly TRBD1 on 5 matching bases. The germline V gene has CDR1 MNHEY and CDR2 SMNVEV (reference sequence). Trimming left V 6 bases short and J 2 bases short, with 17 bases between. CDR3 length equals 16 residues. The CDR3 sequence is CASRKAGSAGNQPQHF. CDR3 in DNA: TGTGCCAGCAGGAAGGCAGGGTCGGCCGGCAATCAGCCCCAGCATTTT.

The chain couples TRBV5-4 to TRBJ2-1, with 8 nucleotides matching TRBD2. Germline V gene data show CDR1 as SGHNT and CDR2 as YYREEE (reference sequence). V was pared by 3 bases and J by 3 bases, with 8 bases of the junction left unmatched. The CDR3 loop spans 16 amino acids. CDR3 protein: CASSSGAGVGYNEQFF. CDR3 DNA: TGTGCCAGCAGCTCCGGAGCGGGAGTTGGCTACAATGAGCAGTTCTTC. The full variable domain, in which reference TRBV5-4 and TRBJ2-1 provide the parts outside the CDR3, is ETGVTQSPTHLIKTRGQQVTLRCSSQSGHNTVSWYQQALGQGPQFIFQYYREEENGRGNFPPRFSGLQFPNYSSELNVNALELDDSALYLCASSSGAGVGYNEQFFGPGTRLTVL.

Of note for this clone: This sample also contains other DNA sequences that code for the same CDR3. The V call is TRBV5-1, the J call TRBJ2-1, with D tentatively TRBD1 (5 bases). Germline V lookup: CDR1 SGHRS, CDR2 YFSETQ. The CDR3 spans 15 residues. Trimming cost V 0 bases and J 3 bases, with 10 bases left between them. The CDR3 region is CASSLVAGNYNEQFF. Written as DNA, the CDR3 is TGCGCCAGCAGCTTGGTTGCAGGGAACTACAATGAGCAGTTCTTC.

The chain is built from TRBV9 and TRBJ1-5, with D possibly matching TRBD1 (5 bases). CDR3 size: 15 residues. V was trimmed by 2 bases and J by 6 bases, leaving 15 bases between them. Germline-derived CDR1 and CDR2 are SGDLS and YYNGEE. CDR3: CASSVQGGSGQPQHF. The CDR3 DNA reads as TGTGCCAGCAGCGTCCAGGGAGGATCGGGTCAGCCCCAGCATTTT.

V gene TRBV6-5 combines with J gene TRBJ1-2, with D hard to call. Germline V gene data show CDR1 as MNHEY and CDR2 as SVGAGI. CDR3 size: 15 residues. Trimming took off 2 bases at V and 4 bases at J, with 14 bases between the two ends. The CDR3 sequence is CASSYIPGRTYGYTF. CDR3 nucleotide sequence: TGTGCCAGCAGTTACATCCCCGGGAGGACCTATGGCTACACCTTC.

V and J are TRBV28 and TRBJ2-1; 11 nucleotides align to TRBD1. The CDR3 length is 16 residues. Germline CDR1 reads MDHEN; CDR2 reads SYDVKM. Trimming at V came to 6 bases and at J to 9 bases, leaving 13 bases not matched to a gene. In DNA, the CDR3 is TGTGCCAGCAGGATACACCTTGGACAGGGGGCAGGTGAGCAGTTCTTC. Its protein is CASRIHLGQGAGEQFF.

The chain combines TRBV27 with TRBJ2-1; unclear D gene. Trimming left V 10 bases short and J 2 bases short, with 15 bases between. The CDR3 consists of 14 residues. Germline V gene data show CDR1 as MNHEY and CDR2 as SMNVEV (reference sequence). Here the CDR3 reads CATYSGTTYNEQFF. The CDR3 DNA follows: TGTGCCACATACTCGGGTACCACCTACAATGAGCAGTTCTTC.

J is TRBJ2-7 and V is TRBV4-3; perhaps D is TRBD1 or TRBD2 (5 bases each). Trimming stripped 1 base from V and 3 bases from J, with 16 bases between. Per the germline V gene, CDR1 is LGHNA and CDR2 is YSLEER. This CDR3 has 16 residues. This CDR3 is CASSQGNWGTSYEQYF. CDR3 bases: TGCGCCAGCAGCCAAGGCAATTGGGGGACCAGCTACGAGCAGTACTTC.

The gene calls are TRBV6-5 and TRBJ2-7; 9 bases match TRBD2. V lost 6 bases and J lost 2; bases outside the gene matches: 5. This CDR3 spans 14 amino acids. Germline V gene data show CDR1 as MNHEY and CDR2 as SVGAGI. This CDR3 reads CASRSGLATYEQYF. The CDR3 nucleotides are TGTGCCAGCAGATCGGGACTAGCCACCTACGAGCAGTACTTC.

The J gene is TRBJ2-7, the V gene TRBV7-2; 8 bases match TRBD2. V dropped 3 bases and J dropped 5; count of bases not matched to a gene: 6. Germline-derived CDR1 and CDR2 are SGHTA and FQGNSA. CDR3 length: 14 amino acids. CDR3 loop: CASSLWLAGHEQYF. The CDR3 DNA reads TGTGCCAGCAGCTTGTGGCTAGCGGGCCACGAGCAGTACTTC.

V and J are TRBV9 and TRBJ1-1; D gene unclear. Trimming took off 0 bases at V and 4 bases at J, with 13 bases between the two ends. The CDR3 length is 15 residues. The germline V gene encodes CDR1 SGDLS and CDR2 YYNGEE. CDR3 nucleotides: TGTGCCAGCAGCGTAGACCCGGGCCCAGGCACTGAAGCTTTCTTT. This encodes CASSVDPGPGTEAFF.